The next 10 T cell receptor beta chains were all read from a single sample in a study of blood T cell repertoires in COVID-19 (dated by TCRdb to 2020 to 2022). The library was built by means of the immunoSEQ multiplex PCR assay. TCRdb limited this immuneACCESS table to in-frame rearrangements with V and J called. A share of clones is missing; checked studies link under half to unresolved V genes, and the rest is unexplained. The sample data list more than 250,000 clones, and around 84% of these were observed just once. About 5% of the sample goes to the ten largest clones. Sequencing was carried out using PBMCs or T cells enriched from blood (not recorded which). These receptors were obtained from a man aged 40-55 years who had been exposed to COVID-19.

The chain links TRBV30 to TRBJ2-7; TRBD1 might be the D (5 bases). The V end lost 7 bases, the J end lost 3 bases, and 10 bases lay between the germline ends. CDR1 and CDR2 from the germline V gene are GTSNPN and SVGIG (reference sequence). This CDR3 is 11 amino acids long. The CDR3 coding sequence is TGTGCCTCAACTACAGGCTACGAGCAGTACTTC. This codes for CASTTGYEQYF. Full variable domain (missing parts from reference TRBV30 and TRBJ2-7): SQTIHQWPATLVQPVGSPLSLECTVEGTSNPNLYWYRQAAGRGLQLLFYSVGIGQISSEVPQNLSASRPQDRQFILSSKKLLLSDSGFYLCASTTGYEQYFGPGTRLTVT.

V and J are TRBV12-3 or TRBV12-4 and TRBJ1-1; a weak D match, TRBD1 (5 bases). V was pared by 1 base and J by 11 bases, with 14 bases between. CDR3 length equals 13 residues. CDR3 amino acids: CASSLGGREEAFF. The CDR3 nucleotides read TGTGCCAGCAGTTTAGGGGGACGGGAGGAGGCTTTCTTT.

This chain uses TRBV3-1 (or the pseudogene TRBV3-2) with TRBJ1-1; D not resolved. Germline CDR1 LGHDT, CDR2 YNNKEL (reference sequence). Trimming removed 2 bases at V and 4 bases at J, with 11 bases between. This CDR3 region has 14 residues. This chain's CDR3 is CASSQLGGSTEAFF. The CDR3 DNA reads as TGTGCCAGCAGCCAACTGGGAGGGAGCACTGAAGCTTTCTTT.

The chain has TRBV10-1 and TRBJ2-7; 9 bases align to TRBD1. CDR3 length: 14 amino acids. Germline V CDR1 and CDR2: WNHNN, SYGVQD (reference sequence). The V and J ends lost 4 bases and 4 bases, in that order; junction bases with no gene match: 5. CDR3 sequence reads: CASSGTGGSYEQYF. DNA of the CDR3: TGCGCCAGCAGTGGAACAGGGGGCTCGTACGAGCAGTACTTC.

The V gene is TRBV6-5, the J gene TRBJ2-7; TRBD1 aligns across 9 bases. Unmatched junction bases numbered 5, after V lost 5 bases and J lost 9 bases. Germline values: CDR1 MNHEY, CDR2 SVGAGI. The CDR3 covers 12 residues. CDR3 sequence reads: CASSTGQGGQYF. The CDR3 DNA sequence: TGTGCCAGCAGTACGGGACAGGGAGGGCAGTACTTC.

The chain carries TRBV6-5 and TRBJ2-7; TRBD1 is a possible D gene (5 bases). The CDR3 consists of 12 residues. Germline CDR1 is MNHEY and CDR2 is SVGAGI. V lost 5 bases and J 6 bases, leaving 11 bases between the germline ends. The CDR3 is CASSHAGSEQYF. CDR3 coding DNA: TGTGCCAGCAGTCACGCAGGGTCCGAGCAGTACTTC.

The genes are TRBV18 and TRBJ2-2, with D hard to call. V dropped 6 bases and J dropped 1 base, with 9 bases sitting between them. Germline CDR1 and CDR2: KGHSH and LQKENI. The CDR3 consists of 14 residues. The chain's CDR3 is CASSLQKNTGELFF. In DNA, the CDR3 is TGTGCCAGCTCCTTACAGAAGAACACCGGGGAGCTGTTTTTT.

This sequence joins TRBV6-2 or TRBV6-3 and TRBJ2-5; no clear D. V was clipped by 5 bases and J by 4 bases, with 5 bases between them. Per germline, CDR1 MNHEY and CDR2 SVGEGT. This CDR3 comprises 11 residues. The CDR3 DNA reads TGTGCCAGCAGTCTTTCAGAGACCCAGTACTTC. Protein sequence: CASSLSETQYF.

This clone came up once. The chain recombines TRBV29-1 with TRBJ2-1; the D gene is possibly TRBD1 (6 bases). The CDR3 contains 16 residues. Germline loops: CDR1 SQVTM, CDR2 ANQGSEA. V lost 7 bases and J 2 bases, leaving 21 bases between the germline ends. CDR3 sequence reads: CSGGGATGTTYNEQFF. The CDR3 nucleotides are TGCAGCGGTGGGGGAGCAACCGGGACAACCTACAATGAGCAGTTCTTC.

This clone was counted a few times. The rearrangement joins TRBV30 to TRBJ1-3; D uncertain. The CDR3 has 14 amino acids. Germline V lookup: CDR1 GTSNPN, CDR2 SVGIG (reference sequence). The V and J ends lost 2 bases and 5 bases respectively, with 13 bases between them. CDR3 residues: CAWSRSAARNTIYF. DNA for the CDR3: TGTGCCTGGAGTAGGAGTGCTGCCCGAAACACCATATATTTT. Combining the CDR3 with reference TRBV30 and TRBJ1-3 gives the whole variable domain SQTIHQWPATLVQPVGSPLSLECTVEGTSNPNLYWYRQAAGRGLQLLFYSVGIGQISSEVPQNLSASRPQDRQFILSSKKLLLSDSGFYLCAWSRSAARNTIYFGEGSWLTVV.